The present entry profiles one T cell receptor beta chain with its context. The data derive from a study of blood T cell repertoires in COVID-19. Repertoires were generated with immunoSEQ multiplex PCR, while TCRdb's copy carries only in-frame clones and drops some. The sample carries about 170,000 clones, 84% recorded once. Material: peripheral blood. This TCR was sampled from a man aged 40-50 years who had recovered from COVID-19.

This CDR3 reads CASTDRAPGYTF. Written as DNA, the CDR3 is TGTGCCAGCACTGACAGGGCCCCTGGCTACACCTTC. This sequence joins TRBV2 and TRBJ1-2; TRBD1 matches 7 bases. CDR3 length equals 12 residues. The ends lost 7 bases at V and 7 bases at J; junction bases unmatched: 6. CDR1 and CDR2 (germline): SNHLY, FYNNEI.